This passage covers 4 T cell receptor beta chains from one sample sequenced in a study of T cells in Graves' hyperthyroidism and ophthalmopathy. RNA transcripts served as the template for amplifying TCR beta CDR3 regions. TCR CDR3 regions were first amplified by RT-PCR with HTBI primers. TCRdb re-derived calls from the multiplex PCR reads in MiXCR, one entry per CDR3 protein. The data show about 200,000 distinct CDR3 sequences, about a sixth seen once. Sequencing was done on a sample of blood. The receptor source for this set is a woman aged 45-65 years with Graves' hyperthyroidism.

This chain connects TRBV5-5 to TRBJ1-3; TRBD1 matches at 9 bases. CDR1 SGHKS and CDR2 YYEKEE come from the germline V gene (reference sequence). This CDR3 is built from 16 residues. J lost 1 base, V lost 3 bases, and 5 bases had no gene match. CDR3 protein: CASSWTGEVSGNTIYF. The CDR3 bases are TGTGCCAGCAGCTGGACAGGGGAGGTTTCTGGAAACACCATATATTTT.

This clonotype was seen many times. The genes are TRBV12-3 or TRBV12-4 and TRBJ2-3; 13 nucleotides agree with TRBD2. This CDR3 is built from 17 residues. Trimming at V came to 5 bases and at J to 4 bases, leaving 9 bases not matched to a gene. CDR3 bases: TGTGCCAGCAGTCGCCGGACTAGCGGGAGTTGGCCAGATACGCAGTATTTT. Translation: CASSRRTSGSWPDTQYF.

This clonotype was detected ten times or more. This chain links TRBV7-8 with TRBJ2-3; TRBD2 might be the D (6 bases). Germline-derived CDR1 and CDR2 are SGHVS and FQNEAQ. The CDR3 runs 17 residues. V dropped 5 bases and J dropped 0 bases, with 18 bases sitting between them. The CDR3 nucleotides read TGTGCCAGCAGCCCCACGAGGGAGGCGATAAGCACAGATACGCAGTATTTT. This gives the protein CASSPTREAISTDTQYF. Drawing the rest from reference TRBV7-8 and TRBJ2-3, the complete variable domain is GAGVSQSPRYKVAKRGQDVALRCDPISGHVSLFWYQQALGQGPEFLTYFQNEAQLDKSGLPSDRFFAERPEGSVSTLKIQRTQQEDSAVYLCASSPTREAISTDTQYFGPGTRLTVL.

This clonotype occurred many times. This sequence joins TRBV5-4 and TRBJ1-6; no definite D call. Germline CDR1 SGHNT, CDR2 YYREEE (reference sequence). The CDR3 covers 14 residues. The V and J ends lost 3 bases and 7 bases respectively, with 11 bases between them. The CDR3: CASSYRAGNSPLHF. DNA for the CDR3: TGTGCCAGCAGCTACCGGGCCGGGAATTCACCCCTCCACTTT.